The 14 T cell receptor beta chains below were found in one sample sequenced in a study of T cells after yellow fever vaccination. TCRdb passed the 5' RACE reads through MiXCR, listing each CDR3 protein once. The sample carries 300,000 to 350,000 distinct CDR3 sequences, 7% to 9% recorded once. The input for sequencing was PBMCs, taken about 49 days after the first yellow fever vaccination. These receptors originate from a young man who received the YFV17D yellow fever vaccine.

This clonotype has only a few counts. The chain combines TRBV4-2 with TRBJ2-5, with no clear D. This CDR3 spans 14 amino acids. The V and J ends lost 0 bases and 2 bases respectively, with 7 bases between them. Germline CDR1 and CDR2: LGHNA and YNFKEQ. This chain's CDR3 is CASSQDEAQETQYF. CDR3 bases: TGTGCCAGCAGCCAAGATGAAGCGCAAGAGACCCAGTACTTC.

This clonotype was detected many times. The chain joins TRBV4-1 to TRBJ2-3, with D possibly being TRBD2 (7 bases). Looked up from germline, CDR1 is MGHRA and CDR2 is YSYEKL. V was trimmed by 0 bases and J by 2 bases, leaving 12 bases between them. The CDR3 is 16 amino acids. The DNA of the CDR3 is TGCGCCAGCAGCCAAGAAGGGGGGGGACTCACAGATACGCAGTATTTT. This gives the protein CASSQEGGGLTDTQYF.

This clonotype was seen a few times. The chain couples TRBV5-1 to TRBJ2-2; 7 positions agree with TRBD1. Trimming removed 4 bases from V and 5 bases from J; junction bases left unmatched: 11. The germline V gene encodes CDR1 SGHRS and CDR2 YFSETQ. This CDR3 contains 16 residues. The CDR3 protein is CASSLGQASETGELFF. The CDR3 bases are TGCGCCAGCAGCCTAGGACAGGCGTCGGAAACCGGGGAGCTGTTTTTT.

This clonotype was detected only a few times. This chain joins TRBV12-3 or TRBV12-4 and TRBJ2-7; D gene unclear. This CDR3 is built from 14 residues. Trimming took 6 bases from V and 1 from J, leaving 13 bases between them. CDR3 DNA sequence: TGTGCCAGCAGCCTCGGACCCACGTCCTACGAGCAGTACGTC. It specifies CASSLGPTSYEQYV.

The gene calls are TRBV7-9 and TRBJ2-3; D might be TRBD1 or TRBD2, each matching 6 bases. The CDR3 runs to 15 residues. Trimming cost V 4 bases and J 1 base, with 12 bases left between them. Per the germline V gene, CDR1 is SEHNR and CDR2 is FQNEAQ (reference sequence). The CDR3 spells CASSSLGGRTDTQYF. As DNA, the CDR3 is TGTGCCAGCAGCTCACTCGGGGGCCGCACAGATACGCAGTATTTT.

This clonotype was observed a handful of times. V usage is TRBV20-1 and J usage is TRBJ2-1, with TRBD2 matching 10 bases. Per the germline V gene, CDR1 is DFQATT and CDR2 is SNEGSKA (reference sequence). V trimming: 1 base; J trimming: 6 bases; junction bases outside the gene matches: 12. This CDR3 has 17 amino acids. The CDR3 DNA reads TGCAGTGCTAGAGTTTCTCCTTTAGCGGGGGGAATCAATGAGCAGTTCTTC. This codes for CSARVSPLAGGINEQFF.

The V and J genes are TRBV14 and TRBJ1-1; maybe TRBD1 (6 bases). CDR1 and CDR2 from the germline V gene are SGHDN and FVKESK. Trimming stripped 2 bases from V and 7 bases from J, with 20 bases between. The CDR3 contains 16 residues. DNA of the CDR3: TGTGCCAGCAGCCAAATATACAGGGATGGGGTTGATGAAGCTTTCTTT. It is translated as CASSQIYRDGVDEAFF. Supplemented by reference TRBV14 and TRBJ1-1, the full variable domain reads EAGVTQFPSHSVIEKGQTVTLRCDPISGHDNLYWYRRVMGKEIKFLLHFVKESKQDESGMPNNRFLAERTGGTYSTLKVQPAELEDSGVYFCASSQIYRDGVDEAFFGQGTRLTVV.

The CDR3 here is CASSQAIPGLSSPLHF. The CDR3 DNA is TGCGCCAGCAGCCAAGCTATTCCAGGGTTGAGTTCACCCCTCCACTTT. The chain is built from TRBV4-3 and TRBJ1-6; the D gene is possibly TRBD1 (5 bases). Germline V gene lookup returns CDR1 LGHNA and CDR2 YSLEER. V shed 1 base and J shed 9 bases, with 16 bases lying between them. CDR3 length equals 16 residues.

With regard to this clonotype: At one boundary the junction diverges from the germline segment, which might be a read error. This chain uses TRBV12-3 or TRBV12-4 with TRBJ2-5; D is tentatively TRBD1 or TRBD2 (6 bases each). The CDR3 has 14 amino acids. The CDR3 bases are TGTGCCAGCAGTTTAGGGGGGGCGAGGGAGACCCCGTACTTC. Amino acid sequence: CASSLGGARETPYF.

This chain joins TRBV29-1 and TRBJ1-2; D remains ambiguous. The CDR3 is 11 residues long. V was cut by 4 bases and J by 6 bases, with 9 bases left in between. From germline, CDR1 is SQVTM and CDR2 ANQGSEA. The CDR3 sequence: CSVGIQNGYTF. CDR3 DNA sequence: TGCAGCGTTGGAATTCAAAATGGCTACACCTTC.

V usage is TRBV5-1 and J usage is TRBJ1-2, with TRBD1 matching over 7 bases. CDR1 and CDR2 from the germline V gene are SGHRS and YFSETQ. This CDR3 has 15 amino acids. V lost 0 bases, J lost 7 bases, and 9 bases stayed unmatched. The CDR3 DNA follows: TGCGCCAGCAGCTTGGGACAGGGACTCATGAGTGGCTACACCTTC. It translates to CASSLGQGLMSGYTF.

This clonotype was observed a few times. This rearrangement joins TRBV11-2 to TRBJ2-1, with 13 bases identical to TRBD2. Germline CDR1 is SGHAT and CDR2 is FQNNGV. The V gene end was trimmed by 8 bases and the J gene end by 4 bases; junction bases not matched to a gene: 5. The CDR3 contains 15 residues. The CDR3 loop reads CASGSGLAGYNEQFF. For the CDR3, the DNA is TGTGCCAGCGGGTCGGGACTAGCGGGGTACAATGAGCAGTTCTTC.

The rearrangement uses TRBV4-3 and TRBJ1-2, with a tentative D call TRBD1 (5 bases). The CDR3 loop spans 17 amino acids. The ends were cut back, 0 bases at V and 4 bases at J, with 18 bases in the middle. Germline V gene data show CDR1 as LGHNA and CDR2 as YSLEER. Here the CDR3 DNA reads TGCGCCAGCAGCCAAGATAGGGGCTCGCGGGGGGTCTATGGCTACACCTTC. Protein sequence: CASSQDRGSRGVYGYTF.

This clonotype was observed a handful of times. The V and J genes are TRBV7-2 and TRBJ1-1; no firm D call. The CDR3 spans 13 residues. The germline gives CDR1 SGHTA, CDR2 FQGNSA. V was clipped by 5 bases and J by 6 bases, with 13 bases between them. CDR3 in DNA: TGTGCCAGCAGCCAATACCTCGTTCCTGAAGCTTTCTTT. Translation: CASSQYLVPEAFF.